The 22 T cell receptor beta chains below were found in one sample sequenced in a study of blood T cell repertoires in COVID-19. The data were produced by immunoSEQ multiplex PCR, yet TCRdb's version contains in-frame clones alone and is incomplete. The sample shows over 45,000 clones, roughly 87% of them seen only once. The material sequenced was peripheral blood. These receptors were taken from a man in his sixties with active COVID-19.

Here the CDR3 DNA reads TGTGCCAGCAGTGAAACAGGGGCCTCACCCCTCCACTTT. Protein sequence: CASSETGASPLHF. The gene calls are TRBV25-1 and TRBJ1-6; 7 positions agree with TRBD1. The CDR3 contains 13 residues. The trim removed 2 bases at V and 10 bases at J, leaving 2 bases unmatched. Germline-derived CDR1 and CDR2 are MGHDK and SYGVNS.

This chain connects TRBV7-3 to TRBJ2-3, with D tentatively TRBD1 (6 bases). V was clipped by 2 bases and J by 4 bases, with 10 bases between them. This CDR3 spans 14 amino acids. Looked up from germline, CDR1 is SGHTA and CDR2 is FQGTGA. The CDR3 DNA reads as TGTGCCAGCAGCTTAGGGCCAGGGGCAGATACGCAGTATTTT. It translates to CASSLGPGADTQYF.

This chain links TRBV6-2 or TRBV6-3 with TRBJ2-4, with 14 bases identical to TRBD2. Trimming cost V 6 bases and J 9 bases; bases outside gene matches: 10. This CDR3 is 16 amino acids long. The germline V gene has CDR1 MNHEY and CDR2 SVGEGT. Here the CDR3 reads CASSSVGLAGEFIQYF. The CDR3, as DNA: TGTGCCAGCAGCTCGGTGGGACTAGCGGGGGAATTCATTCAGTACTTC.

The V and J genes are TRBV5-4 and TRBJ1-4; 10 bases line up with TRBD1. The CDR3 runs 14 residues. The germline V gene has CDR1 SGHNT and CDR2 YYREEE (reference sequence). The V and J ends lost 4 bases and 6 bases, in that order; junction bases with no gene match: 3. The chain's CDR3 is CASSRQGADEKLFF. Written as DNA, the CDR3 is TGTGCCAGCAGCCGACAGGGGGCCGATGAAAAACTGTTTTTT.

The rearrangement uses TRBV23-1 and TRBJ1-5; unclear D gene. TRBV23-1 is sorted into the ORF group, with uncertain function. The V end lost 0 bases, the J end lost 0 bases, and 27 bases lay between the germline ends. This CDR3 is 22 amino acids long. For the CDR3, the DNA is TGCGCCAGCAGTCAATCCATCAAATTCGTGATTACGAATAAACATAGCAATCAGCCCCAGCATTTT. This gives the protein CASSQSIKFVITNKHSNQPQHF.

The rearrangement uses TRBV7-3 and TRBJ2-1; D possibly corresponds to TRBD2 (6 bases). Trimming took 5 bases from V and 14 from J, leaving 19 bases between them. CDR1 SGHTA and CDR2 FQGTGA come from the germline V gene. The CDR3 covers 13 residues. CDR3 DNA: TGTGCCAGCAGCACACAGACTAGTTTAAAGGAGTTCTTC. Translating it yields CASSTQTSLKEFF.

CDR3 in amino acids: CASSGAISSYNEQFF. In nucleotides, the CDR3 is TGTGCCAGCAGCGGGGCGATAAGCTCCTACAATGAGCAGTTCTTC. J is TRBJ2-1 and V is TRBV7-9; possibly TRBD1 for D (5 bases). This CDR3 spans 15 amino acids. Trimming removed 5 bases at V and 0 bases at J, with 11 bases between. The germline V gene encodes CDR1 SEHNR and CDR2 FQNEAQ (reference sequence).

The V call is TRBV7-9, the J call TRBJ2-7; 7 bases align to TRBD2. Trimming took 4 bases from V and 0 from J; bases not matched to a gene: 0. The CDR3 spans 13 residues. Germline V gives CDR1 SEHNR, CDR2 FQNEAQ (reference sequence). The CDR3 DNA reads TGTGCCAGCAGCTCTAGCGGCTCCTACGAGCAGTACTTC. Its protein product is CASSSSGSYEQYF.

The V and J genes are TRBV3-1 (or the pseudogene TRBV3-2) and TRBJ2-7; TRBD2 matches 11 bases. CDR1 and CDR2 from the germline V gene are LGHDT and YNNKEL (reference sequence). This CDR3 region has 16 residues. V lost 4 bases and J lost 2; bases outside the gene matches: 7. This chain's CDR3 is CASSRRTSGFPYEQYF. In nucleotides, the CDR3 is TGTGCCAGCAGCCGTAGGACTAGCGGGTTTCCCTACGAGCAGTACTTC.

V usage is TRBV7-9 and J usage is TRBJ1-5; a weak D match, TRBD1 (5 bases). Germline V gene sequence: CDR1 SEHNR, CDR2 FQNEAQ (reference sequence). The CDR3 extends over 15 amino acids. The ends were cut back, 0 bases at V and 2 bases at J, with 8 bases in the middle. In DNA form, the CDR3 reads TGTGCCAGCAGCTTAGCAGGGGTCGGCAATCAGCCCCAGCATTTT. Translated: CASSLAGVGNQPQHF. The whole variable domain, filled in from reference TRBV7-9 and TRBJ1-5, reads DTGVSQNPRHKITKRGQNVTFRCDPISEHNRLYWYRQTLGQGPEFLTYFQNEAQLEKSRLLSDRFSAERPKGSFSTLEIQRTEQGDSAMYLCASSLAGVGNQPQHFGDGTRLSIL.

This rearrangement joins TRBV18 to TRBJ1-5; 10 bases map to TRBD1. V was clipped by 4 bases and J by 2 bases; unmatched bases: 2. The length of the CDR3 is 15 residues. CDR1 and CDR2 from the germline V gene are KGHSH and LQKENI. The CDR3 is CASSRGTGGNQPQHF. As DNA, the CDR3 is TGTGCCAGCTCACGCGGGACAGGGGGCAATCAGCCCCAGCATTTT.

This rearrangement joins TRBV7-3 to TRBJ2-6; D may be TRBD1 (6 bases). Trimming removed 3 bases from V and 1 base from J, with 10 bases in between. This CDR3 has 16 residues. Per germline, CDR1 SGHTA and CDR2 FQGTGA. CDR3: CASSFRTVSGANVLTF. DNA of the CDR3: TGTGCCAGCAGCTTCCGGACAGTTTCTGGGGCCAACGTCCTGACTTTC.

V usage is TRBV5-1 and J usage is TRBJ2-1, with D possibly being TRBD2 (6 bases). Trimming left V 0 bases short and J 1 base short, with 8 bases between. Germline V gives CDR1 SGHRS, CDR2 YFSETQ. The CDR3 runs to 15 residues. The CDR3 nucleotides read TGCGCCAGCAGCTTGGCGGCGGGGTCCTACAATGAGCAGTTCTTC. It specifies CASSLAAGSYNEQFF.

This chain links TRBV29-1 with TRBJ2-3; 9 bases match TRBD2. Per the germline V gene, CDR1 is SQVTM and CDR2 is ANQGSEA. The CDR3 runs to 15 residues. Trimming took 1 base from V and 4 from J; bases not matched to a gene: 6. The CDR3 spells CSVEGGERGADTQYF. CDR3 coding DNA: TGCAGCGTTGAAGGTGGGGAGCGGGGGGCAGATACGCAGTATTTT.

V and J are TRBV2 and TRBJ2-2; tentative D call: TRBD1 (6 bases). This CDR3 is built from 13 residues. Germline CDR1 and CDR2: SNHLY and FYNNEI. Trimming removed 7 bases from V and 5 bases from J, with 11 bases in between. The CDR3: CASKHRETGELFF. The DNA for the CDR3 is TGTGCCAGCAAACACAGGGAAACCGGGGAGCTGTTTTTT.

CDR3: CASSSTGRTTEAFF. CDR3 DNA sequence: TGTGCCAGCAGTTCGACAGGGAGGACCACTGAAGCTTTCTTT. The chain joins TRBV6-5 to TRBJ1-1; TRBD1 aligns across 7 bases. The V segment lost 4 bases and the J segment 4 bases; nucleotides outside the gene matches: 6. Looked up from germline, CDR1 is MNHEY and CDR2 is SVGAGI. The CDR3 covers 14 residues.

This clone has only a few counts. The chain is built from TRBV4-2 and TRBJ2-2; 16 bases align to TRBD2. The trim removed 4 bases at V and 7 bases at J, leaving 9 bases unmatched. From germline, CDR1 is LGHNA and CDR2 YNFKEQ. The CDR3 runs 18 residues. Here the CDR3 DNA reads TGTGCCAGCAGCCCTGCCTTCGGGACTAGCGGGAGGGACGGGGAGCTGTTTTTT. Amino acid sequence: CASSPAFGTSGRDGELFF.

The V gene is TRBV24-1, the J gene TRBJ2-7, with TRBD2 identical over 14 bases. The V segment lost 3 bases and the J segment 3 bases; nucleotides outside the gene matches: 3. In germline, CDR1 is KGHDR, CDR2 SFDVKD. The length of the CDR3 is 16 residues. CDR3 amino acids: CATSDMGTSGGYEQYF. In DNA form, the CDR3 reads TGTGCCACCAGTGATATGGGGACTAGCGGGGGCTACGAGCAGTACTTC.

This clone was recorded only once. The V gene is TRBV7-8, the J gene TRBJ2-1, with 9 bases aligning to TRBD2. This CDR3 contains 18 residues. With 1 base clipped from V and 0 bases from J, the junction kept 7 bases outside the gene matches. Germline assignment: CDR1 SGHVS and CDR2 FQNEAQ. The CDR3 here is CASSLGGLAGVSYNEQFF. The CDR3 region has the DNA TGTGCCAGCAGCTTAGGAGGTTTAGCGGGAGTCTCCTACAATGAGCAGTTCTTC.

The J gene is TRBJ2-4, the V gene TRBV10-3; 11 bases match TRBD2. With V trimmed by 5 bases and J by 6 bases, 12 bases remained unmatched. Germline assignment: CDR1 ENHRY and CDR2 SYGVKD. The CDR3 loop spans 17 amino acids. CDR3 in amino acids: CAISLTLGSGGGNIQYF. The CDR3 DNA is TGTGCCATCAGTTTAACGCTGGGTAGCGGGGGGGGAAACATTCAGTACTTC.

This clone has a handful of counts. The chain is built from TRBV5-1 and TRBJ2-7; 12 bases map to TRBD2. The germline V gene has CDR1 SGHRS and CDR2 YFSETQ. With 0 bases clipped from V and 4 bases from J, the junction kept 11 bases outside the gene matches. The CDR3 runs to 18 residues. The CDR3 DNA sequence: TGCGCCAGCAGCTTGGCGACGGTTAGGACTAGCGGGATTTACGAGCAGTACTTC. It translates to CASSLATVRTSGIYEQYF.

This sequence joins TRBV12-5 and TRBJ1-5; no reliable D call. This CDR3 comprises 13 residues. The germline V gene encodes CDR1 LGHNT and CDR2 FRNRAP. V gave up 7 bases and J gave up 4 bases, with 11 bases separating them. CDR3 loop: CASVVGRNQPQHF. CDR3 DNA: TGTGCTAGTGTCGTAGGGAGGAATCAGCCCCAGCATTTT.